Listed here are 8 T cell receptor beta chains from one sample, sequenced in a study of shared clonotypes between healthy human individuals. Measured with immunoSEQ multiplex PCR; TCRdb has only the in-frame clones, and not every one. The profile shows around 2.5 million clones, more than 85% of them singletons. The sequencing sample was made of naive CD4+ T cells from PBMCs. Documented subset: CD45RA+ positively selected. These receptors were taken from a man younger than 35 in good health. Some clones in this sample may be carry-over from other donors' samples.

The V gene is TRBV6-5, the J gene TRBJ2-5, with D unresolved. CDR3 size: 14 residues. Germline CDR1 MNHEY, CDR2 SVGAGI. Trimming cost V 6 bases and J 0 bases, with 11 bases left between them. The CDR3 DNA follows: TGTGCCAGCAGAATATCTGGGGACCAAGAGACCCAGTACTTC. Its translation is CASRISGDQETQYF.

The V gene is TRBV28, the J gene TRBJ2-1; 7 bases line up with TRBD2. The CDR3 is 15 amino acids. V shed 3 bases and J 4 bases; nucleotides not matched to a gene: 6. Germline loops: CDR1 MDHEN, CDR2 SYDVKM. This chain's CDR3 is CASSLEGGSYNEQFF. CDR3 DNA: TGTGCCAGCAGTTTGGAGGGAGGGTCATACAATGAGCAGTTCTTC.

The chain is built from TRBV7-9 and TRBJ2-1; no firm D call. Trimming took 5 bases from V and 8 from J, leaving 10 bases between them. Germline CDR1 and CDR2: SEHNR and FQNEAQ (reference sequence). The CDR3 is 12 amino acids. The CDR3 sequence is CASSAVNDEQFF. The CDR3 DNA follows: TGTGCCAGCAGCGCCGTAAACGATGAGCAGTTCTTC.

The CDR3, as DNA: TGCAGTACATACAGGGTCACTGAAGCTTTCTTT. This sequence encodes CSTYRVTEAFF. V and J are TRBV20-1 and TRBJ1-1, with D possibly matching TRBD1 (6 bases). The V gene lost 8 bases and the J gene lost 4 bases, with 11 bases spanning the gap. The length of the CDR3 is 11 residues. Germline assignment: CDR1 DFQATT and CDR2 SNEGSKA (reference sequence).

The chain uses TRBV4-2 and TRBJ2-7; no definite D call. Germline values: CDR1 LGHNA, CDR2 YNFKEQ. The CDR3 loop spans 15 amino acids. V shed 4 bases and J shed 2 bases, with 15 bases lying between them. The CDR3 spells CASSPLAGAPYEQYF. In DNA form, the CDR3 reads TGTGCCAGCAGCCCATTAGCCGGAGCACCCTACGAGCAGTACTTC.

This rearrangement joins TRBV11-2 to TRBJ2-3; 7 bases fit TRBD2. Germline lookup yields CDR1 SGHAT and CDR2 FQNNGV. J gave up 3 bases and V 5 bases, and 11 bases lay outside the gene matches. The CDR3 spans 16 residues. In DNA, the CDR3 is TGTGCCAGCAGCCAGGACCCGGGGAGGGAGACAGATACGCAGTATTTT. Encoded protein: CASSQDPGRETDTQYF.

The V call is TRBV28, the J call TRBJ2-7; D is uncertain. CDR3 size: 13 residues. From germline, CDR1 is MDHEN and CDR2 SYDVKM. V was shortened by 8 bases and J by 3 bases, with 14 bases between the two germline ends. DNA for the CDR3: TGTGCCAGCCAGCCGGGCCCGTTCTACGAGCAGTACTTC. Its protein is CASQPGPFYEQYF. The full variable domain, in which reference TRBV28 and TRBJ2-7 provide the parts outside the CDR3, is DVKVTQSSRYLVKRTGEKVFLECVQDMDHENMFWYRQDPGLGLRLIYFSYDVKMKEKGDIPEGYSVSREKKERFSLILESASTNQTSMYLCASQPGPFYEQYFGPGTRLTVT.

V usage is TRBV7-9 and J usage is TRBJ1-1, with D uncertain. V was pared by 1 base and J by 4 bases, with 7 bases between. CDR3 length equals 13 residues. Germline CDR1 is SEHNR and CDR2 is FQNEAQ (reference sequence). This CDR3 is CASSLEASTEAFF. CDR3 sequence (DNA): TGTGCCAGCAGCTTAGAGGCGTCCACTGAAGCTTTCTTT.